The source of this TCR beta chain is a study of T cells after yellow fever vaccination. About the research overall: For low cell numbers, libraries were made with SMART-Seq v4 Ultra Low Input.

Trimming left V 3 bases short and J 0 bases short, with 9 bases between. The CDR3 covers 15 residues. Germline V gene lookup returns CDR1 MNHEY and CDR2 SMNVEV (reference sequence). This clonotype was detected a few times. The antigen remains unidentified. Regarding the study as a whole: The booster saw the reappearance of most primary-vaccination clones (96% CD4, about 90% CD8).

TCRdb re-derived calls from the 5' RACE reads in MiXCR, one entry per CDR3 protein. The table lists some 320,000 distinct CDR3 sequences, 3.5% to 4.5% of them singletons. This chain joins TRBV27 and TRBJ2-1; the D gene is possibly TRBD2 (5 bases). The sequence derives from a man in his late teens or twenties who received the YFV17D yellow fever vaccine. Sequenced here: PBMCs, sampled 15 days after the yellow fever booster vaccination. The CDR3 bases are TGTGCCAGCAGTTTGGAGGCGGGCTCCTACAATGAGCAGTTCTTC. Translated, it gives CASSLEAGSYNEQFF.